This T cell receptor (beta chain) is from a study of blood T cell repertoires in COVID-19. Across the whole study: There were acute and convalescent COVID-19 samples, and they came from the United States, Italy and Spain. The analysed material was cDNA or gDNA that came from T cells, B-cell-depleted T cells, or PBMCs.

Per the authors' pipeline: From reference gene primer amplification, estimates of nucleated cell counts were derived. TCRdb's copy holds only in-frame clones and misses some; the assay was immunoSEQ multiplex PCR. V and J calls and clone size come straight from that table; D and trimming were deduced from the DNA. This table holds 25,000 to 30,000 clones, approximately 88% found once. Material: peripheral blood. The receptor was isolated from a human donor in a cohort sampled during active COVID-19.

The CDR3 here is CASSPWTGPDTGELFF. The CDR3 DNA is TGTGCCAGCAGCCCCTGGACTGGCCCTGACACCGGGGAGCTGTTTTTT. This chain uses TRBV7-8 with TRBJ2-2, with D perhaps matching TRBD2 (5 bases). The germline V and J ends were trimmed by 5 bases and 3 bases, with 16 bases remaining between them. The CDR3 contains 16 residues. Germline lookup yields CDR1 SGHVS and CDR2 FQNEAQ.